The next 29 T cell receptor beta chains were all read from a single sample in a study of regulatory and conventional T cells in RAG deficiency. Sequencing was performed with immunoSEQ multiplex PCR; in TCRdb, only in-frame clones are kept and a portion is missing. The sample records about 1,000 clones, roughly 88% being singletons. Conventional CD4+ T cells were sorted from blood as CD25-low CD127-high cells. What was sequenced was CD4+ effector T cells sorted from blood. The receptors come from a human donor with RAG deficiency presenting as combined immunodeficiency.

This rearrangement joins TRBV28 to TRBJ2-7, with D uncertain. This CDR3 has 11 amino acids. The V gene's germline CDR1 is MDHEN and CDR2 SYDVKM. V was cut by 5 bases and J by 0 bases, with 2 bases left in between. CDR3 sequence: CASSISYEQYF. CDR3 bases: TGTGCCAGCAGTATCTCCTACGAGCAGTACTTC.

This chain uses TRBV6-9 with TRBJ2-3; no clear D. Germline CDR1 is MNHGY and CDR2 is SVAAGI. The CDR3 covers 11 residues. Between the trimmed V and J ends, which lost 7 bases and 2 bases, there was a span of 4 bases. The CDR3 loop is CASTFTDTQYF. CDR3 DNA sequence: TGTGCCAGCACATTCACAGATACGCAGTATTTT.

This chain links TRBV19 with TRBJ2-7; D could derive from TRBD1 or TRBD2 (6 bases each). With 2 bases removed from V and 5 bases from J, the gap between germline ends came to 7 bases. This CDR3 has 12 residues. The germline CDR1 and CDR2 sequences are LNHDA and SQIVND (reference sequence). As DNA, the CDR3 is TGTGCCAGTAGTATAAGGGGGGACGAGCAGTACTTC. Its protein product is CASSIRGDEQYF.

This clone was seen a handful of times. The rearrangement links TRBV28 to TRBJ1-5; no clear D gene. The length of the CDR3 is 16 residues. Trimming took 5 bases from V and 1 from J, leaving 15 bases between them. Germline CDR1 MDHEN, CDR2 SYDVKM. CDR3 in amino acids: CASSQFTALSNQPQHF. The CDR3 nucleotides are TGTGCCAGCAGTCAATTTACGGCACTAAGCAATCAGCCCCAGCATTTT.

With respect to this clone: A junction end diverges from the germline sequence, so it may reflect a read error. The V gene is TRBV28, the J gene TRBJ1-1; D not certain. Germline CDR1 is MDHEN and CDR2 is SYDVKM. The length of the CDR3 is 12 residues. CDR3 residues: CANSLQYTEAFF. The CDR3 nucleotides are TGTGCCAACAGTCTCCAGTACACCGAAGCTTTCTTT.

This clone was seen a single time. The chain's CDR3 is CASSVGHGNQPQHF. The CDR3 coding sequence is TGTGCCAGCAGCGTAGGTCATGGCAATCAGCCCCAGCATTTT. The V and J genes are TRBV9 and TRBJ1-5; D remains ambiguous. Trimming removed 0 bases at V and 2 bases at J, with 6 bases between. The germline V gene has CDR1 SGDLS and CDR2 YYNGEE. The CDR3 has 14 residues.

The chain couples TRBV7-8 to TRBJ2-3; D unresolved. The CDR3 loop spans 12 amino acids. Germline assignment: CDR1 SGHVS and CDR2 FQNEAQ. V was pared by 4 bases and J by 0 bases, with 2 bases between. The CDR3 reads CASSSSTDTQYF. The DNA for the CDR3 is TGTGCCAGCAGCTCCAGCACAGATACGCAGTATTTT.

This clone appeared a few times. J is TRBJ2-3 and V is TRBV10-1; D gene uncertain. The CDR3 loop spans 14 amino acids. The germline V gene encodes CDR1 WNHNN and CDR2 SYGVQD (reference sequence). V was shortened by 2 bases and J by 8 bases, with 14 bases between the two germline ends. In DNA form, the CDR3 reads TGCGCCAGCAGTGAGCCTCAACACCTCGGTACGCAGTATTTT. Protein sequence: CASSEPQHLGTQYF.

The chain uses TRBV18 and TRBJ2-7; D remains unclear. Germline V lookup: CDR1 KGHSH, CDR2 LQKENI. CDR3 size: 12 residues. Deletions cut 2 bases from V and 7 bases from J, with 9 bases between. Here the CDR3 reads CASSPTTREQYF. The DNA of the CDR3 is TGTGCCAGCTCACCAACCACAAGGGAGCAGTACTTC.

This clone was seen more than once but under ten times. This sequence joins TRBV27 and TRBJ2-2; no clear D. Trimming took off 4 bases at V and 4 bases at J, with 4 bases between the two ends. The CDR3 length is 12 residues. The V gene's germline CDR1 is MNHEY and CDR2 SMNVEV (reference sequence). For the CDR3, the DNA is TGTGCCAGCAGTTCGGGCACCGGGGAGCTGTTTTTT. Residues: CASSSGTGELFF.

The sample holds a few counts of this clone. This chain connects TRBV5-1 to TRBJ2-3; D not certain. Trimming took 7 bases from V and 0 from J, leaving 15 bases between them. Germline CDR1 and CDR2: SGHRS and YFSETQ. The CDR3 spans 15 residues. CDR3 in DNA: TGCGCCAGCGTTATAGCTATCCCTAGCACAGATACGCAGTATTTT. Its translation: CASVIAIPSTDTQYF.

The chain carries TRBV7-3 and TRBJ2-7, with no clear D. The CDR3 has 13 amino acids. Germline CDR1 and CDR2: SGHTA and FQGTGA. The V gene lost 1 base and the J gene lost 0 bases, with 4 bases spanning the gap. This CDR3 is CASSLRRSYEQYF. The CDR3 coding sequence is TGTGCCAGCAGCTTAAGACGCTCCTACGAGCAGTACTTC. The full variable domain, completed using reference TRBV7-3 and TRBJ2-7, is GAGVSQTPSNKVTEKGKYVELRCDPISGHTALYWYRQSLGQGPEFLIYFQGTGAADDSGLPNDRFFAVRPEGSVSTLKIQRTERGDSAVYLCASSLRRSYEQYFGPGTRLTVT.

The genes are TRBV6-5 and TRBJ2-7; D unresolved. Trimming stripped 1 base from V and 4 bases from J, with 2 bases between. There are 11 residues in the CDR3. Germline values: CDR1 MNHEY, CDR2 SVGAGI. In DNA, the CDR3 is TGTGCCAGCAGTTACTTATACGAGCAGTACTTC. Translated: CASSYLYEQYF.

This chain connects TRBV25-1 to TRBJ2-3; no firm D call. V lost 6 bases and J lost 2, with 6 bases in between. The CDR3 is 12 residues long. The germline gives CDR1 MGHDK, CDR2 SYGVNS. Here the CDR3 reads CASRKVTDTQYF. In nucleotides, the CDR3 is TGTGCCAGCAGGAAGGTCACAGATACGCAGTATTTT.

This chain uses TRBV15 with TRBJ1-1; D ambiguous. Trimming pared 1 base from V and 3 bases from J, leaving 3 bases between. CDR1 and CDR2 from the germline V gene are LNHNV and YYDKDF (reference sequence). The CDR3 runs to 12 residues. The CDR3 loop reads CATSRVYTEAFF. CDR3 sequence (DNA): TGTGCCACCAGCAGAGTTTACACTGAAGCTTTCTTT.

This clone is a singleton in its sample. One junction end does not reproduce the germline sequence, and a read error may be involved. This chain connects TRBV14 to TRBJ1-2; D gene ambiguous. The V gene's germline CDR1 is SGHDN and CDR2 FVKESK. CDR3 length: 17 amino acids. DNA for the CDR3: TGTACCAGCAGCAAAGCAATGCAATCTGGAAAGACCTATGGCTACACCTTC. The encoded protein is CTSSKAMQSGKTYGYTF.

The chain employs TRBV7-3 and TRBJ2-2; D gene unclear. The CDR3 extends over 13 amino acids. Between the trimmed V and J ends, which lost 5 bases and 4 bases, there was a span of 8 bases. Germline-derived CDR1 and CDR2 are SGHTA and FQGTGA. The CDR3 sequence: CASSVSSTGELFF. CDR3 in DNA: TGTGCCAGCAGCGTTTCGTCCACCGGGGAGCTGTTTTTT.

In nucleotides, the CDR3 is TGTGCCAGCTCACCAGGGTCCCTCACTGAAGCTTTCTTT. As protein: CASSPGSLTEAFF. This chain joins TRBV18 and TRBJ1-1; D unclear. Germline CDR1 is KGHSH and CDR2 is LQKENI. Trimming cost V 2 bases and J 4 bases, with 8 bases left between them. CDR3 size: 13 residues.

This rearrangement joins TRBV30 to TRBJ2-7; no reliable D call. Trimming removed 6 bases from V and 2 bases from J, with 5 bases in between. There are 10 residues in the CDR3. Germline V gene data show CDR1 as GTSNPN and CDR2 as SVGIG (reference sequence). The CDR3 here is CACRTYEQYF. CDR3 nucleotides: TGTGCCTGCAGGACCTACGAGCAGTACTTC.

The chain employs TRBV7-3 and TRBJ1-1; tentative D call: TRBD1 (5 bases). Germline V lookup: CDR1 SGHTA, CDR2 FQGTGA. Deletions cut 4 bases from V and 0 bases from J, with 12 bases between. This CDR3 spans 15 amino acids. The CDR3 spells CASSSRRGVNTEAFF. Here the CDR3 DNA reads TGTGCCAGCAGCTCCCGACGAGGGGTGAACACTGAAGCTTTCTTT. The full variable domain, in which reference TRBV7-3 and TRBJ1-1 provide the parts outside the CDR3, is GAGVSQTPSNKVTEKGKYVELRCDPISGHTALYWYRQSLGQGPEFLIYFQGTGAADDSGLPNDRFFAVRPEGSVSTLKIQRTERGDSAVYLCASSSRRGVNTEAFFGQGTRLTVV.

This chain joins TRBV28 and TRBJ2-7; D remains unclear. This CDR3 region has 12 residues. V was cut by 6 bases and J by 3 bases, with 9 bases left in between. Germline V gene lookup returns CDR1 MDHEN and CDR2 SYDVKM. CDR3 nucleotide sequence: TGTGCCAGCAGCCTCCTCGGCTACGAGCAGTACTTC. Translated, it gives CASSLLGYEQYF. Full variable domain (outside the CDR3, taken from reference TRBV28 and TRBJ2-7): DVKVTQSSRYLVKRTGEKVFLECVQDMDHENMFWYRQDPGLGLRLIYFSYDVKMKEKGDIPEGYSVSREKKERFSLILESASTNQTSMYLCASSLLGYEQYFGPGTRLTVT.

The chain links TRBV12-5 to TRBJ1-1, with D maybe TRBD1 (5 bases). Per the germline V gene, CDR1 is LGHNT and CDR2 is FRNRAP. V lost 6 bases and J lost 1, with 9 bases in between. The CDR3 is 13 residues long. CDR3 sequence reads: CASGYGGNTEAFF. The CDR3 DNA sequence: TGTGCTAGTGGGTATGGGGGGAACACTGAAGCTTTCTTT.

This clone came up once. Relative to the germline gene, one junction end is altered; a read error may explain this. The chain is built from TRBV6-5 and TRBJ1-1; D call uncertain. The CDR3 covers 15 residues. Germline CDR1 is MNHEY and CDR2 is SVGAGI. The CDR3, as DNA: TGTGCCAGCAGTTACTTGGGGATAGTGAAAACTGAAGCTTTCTTT. Translating gives CASSYLGIVKTEAFF.

In regard to this clone: The junction does not match germline at one end; this may be a read error. This sequence joins TRBV6-4 and TRBJ2-3; D not certain. Germline V gene lookup returns CDR1 MRHNA and CDR2 SNTAGT. This CDR3 contains 14 residues. The CDR3 nucleotides read TGTGCCAGCAGTTACTCGATGTGGACAGATACGCAGTATTTT. Protein sequence: CASSYSMWTDTQYF.

The V gene is TRBV5-1, the J gene TRBJ1-5; D is uncertain. CDR3 length equals 13 residues. CDR1 and CDR2 (germline): SGHRS, YFSETQ. V dropped 0 bases and J dropped 3 bases, with 4 bases sitting between them. This CDR3 reads CASSLDNNQPQHF. The CDR3 DNA is TGCGCCAGCAGCTTGGACAACAATCAGCCCCAGCATTTT.

V and J are TRBV6-5 and TRBJ2-3; D gene unclear. Germline CDR1 reads MNHEY; CDR2 reads SVGAGI. Trimming left V 0 bases short and J 7 bases short, with 2 bases between. This CDR3 is built from 11 residues. The CDR3: CASSYSYTQYF. CDR3 coding DNA: TGTGCCAGCAGTTACTCGTATACGCAGTATTTT.

The rearrangement uses TRBV5-1 and TRBJ2-1; no definite D call. Germline CDR1 is SGHRS and CDR2 is YFSETQ. The CDR3 runs 13 residues. V was cut by 0 bases and J by 3 bases, with 4 bases left in between. The CDR3 reads CASSLVLYNEQFF. CDR3 bases: TGCGCCAGCAGCTTGGTGCTCTACAATGAGCAGTTCTTC.

The chain has TRBV6-1 and TRBJ1-5; D possibly corresponds to TRBD1 (5 bases). Trimming shortened V by 6 bases and J by 5 bases, and 17 bases separated the two germline ends. This CDR3 comprises 15 residues. The germline V gene has CDR1 MNHNS and CDR2 SASEGT. CDR3 sequence: CASRLVGGGDQPQHF. For the CDR3, the DNA is TGTGCCAGCAGGCTCGTGGGGGGAGGAGATCAGCCCCAGCATTTT.

This chain links TRBV19 with TRBJ2-3; no definite D call. V shed 1 base and J shed 1 base, with 3 bases lying between them. The germline gives CDR1 LNHDA, CDR2 SQIVND (reference sequence). This CDR3 has 13 amino acids. CDR3 DNA: TGTGCCAGTAGTATAGTCGGCACAGATACGCAGTATTTT. This translates into CASSIVGTDTQYF.